These 2 T cell receptor beta chains were sequenced from one sample in a study of shared clonotypes between healthy human individuals. Profiled with immunoSEQ multiplex PCR; TCRdb holds only in-frame clones, not every one. The profile shows approximately 2.5 million clones, approximately 94% of them singletons. Sequenced material: naive CD4+ T cells from PBMCs. The subset here: CD45RA+ positively selected. These receptors all come from a young man in good health. Some clones in this sample may be carry-over from other donors' samples.

Worth noting for this clone: Other DNA sequences in this specimen translate into the identical CDR3. This chain uses TRBV14 with TRBJ1-2; D possibly corresponds to TRBD1 (5 bases). Germline CDR1 is SGHDN and CDR2 is FVKESK. This CDR3 spans 13 amino acids. The V and J ends lost 2 bases and 3 bases respectively, with 7 bases between them. The CDR3 sequence: CASSQRQYYGYTF. For the CDR3, the DNA is TGTGCCAGCAGCCAACGACAGTACTATGGCTACACCTTC.

The genes are TRBV7-2 and TRBJ2-1, with D hard to call. V lost 1 base and J lost 2, with 12 bases in between. The CDR3 length is 16 residues. Germline V gene sequence: CDR1 SGHTA, CDR2 FQGNSA. This chain's CDR3 is CASSLGLQLPYNEQFF. The CDR3 DNA is TGTGCCAGCAGCTTAGGTTTACAGCTTCCCTACAATGAGCAGTTCTTC.